The 28 T cell receptor beta chains listed next were all sequenced from one sample in a study of shared clonotypes between healthy human individuals. Clones were read by immunoSEQ multiplex PCR, and TCRdb kept only the in-frame ones, dropping some. The sample contains more than 1.2 million clones, around 98.5% of which appear only once. The specimen sequenced was naive CD4+ T cells sorted from blood. Subset in this sample: CD45RA+ positively selected. The source is a young man in good health.

This clone occurred once. V gene TRBV21-1 combines with J gene TRBJ2-7; the DNA was not used to check the table's D call, TRBD2. TRBV21-1 is annotated as a pseudogene. The CDR3 contains 16 residues. Written as DNA, the CDR3 is TGTGCCAGACCCATTGCTCCGGGACTCCTTATATACGAGCAGTACTTC. It yields the protein CARPIAPGLLIYEQYF.

This clone was observed a single time. The chain employs TRBV28 and TRBJ2-7, with 8 bases matching TRBD1. Germline V gene data show CDR1 as MDHEN and CDR2 as SYDVKM. The CDR3 has 13 amino acids. The V and J ends lost 10 bases and 2 bases, in that order; junction bases with no gene match: 7. DNA for the CDR3: TGTGCCATCTCACAGGGGGGTCCCTACGAGCAGTACTTC. It specifies CAISQGGPYEQYF.

The J gene is TRBJ1-5, the V gene TRBV27, with a weak D call TRBD1 (6 bases). The CDR3 is 15 residues long. Trimming cost V 3 bases and J 2 bases, with 11 bases left between them. CDR1 is MNHEY and CDR2 is SMNVEV in the germline V gene (reference sequence). CDR3 DNA: TGTGCCAGCAGTTTCAGGGGAAGTGGCAATCAGCCCCAGCATTTT. Amino acid sequence: CASSFRGSGNQPQHF.

V is TRBV2 and J is TRBJ2-3; a weak D match, TRBD2 (6 bases). The CDR3 contains 14 residues. The V end lost 4 bases, the J end lost 5 bases, and 13 bases lay between the germline ends. The germline V gene has CDR1 SNHLY and CDR2 FYNNEI. The CDR3 region is CASSVEGFGDTQYF. The DNA of the CDR3 is TGTGCCAGCAGTGTGGAGGGTTTCGGAGATACGCAGTATTTT.

This clone appeared a few times. This sample includes further DNA sequences coding for the same CDR3. This sequence joins TRBV7-3 and TRBJ2-2; no firm D call. Germline V gene sequence: CDR1 SGHTA, CDR2 FQGTGA. The length of the CDR3 is 14 residues. The V end was cut by 2 bases, the J end by 1 base, with 5 bases between. The CDR3 nucleotides read TGTGCCAGCAGCTTATCGGGGAACACCGGGGAGCTGTTTTTT. It yields the protein CASSLSGNTGELFF. Using reference TRBV7-3 and TRBJ2-2 for the parts outside the CDR3, the full variable domain is GAGVSQTPSNKVTEKGKYVELRCDPISGHTALYWYRQSLGQGPEFLIYFQGTGAADDSGLPNDRFFAVRPEGSVSTLKIQRTERGDSAVYLCASSLSGNTGELFFGEGSRLTVL.

The rearrangement links TRBV10-3 to TRBJ2-5; possibly TRBD2 for D (5 bases). The germline gives CDR1 ENHRY, CDR2 SYGVKD. With 4 bases removed from V and 4 bases from J, the gap between germline ends came to 10 bases. The CDR3 covers 13 residues. CDR3 DNA sequence: TGTGCCATCAGTGTCAACCGGGGAGAGACCCAGTACTTC. It is translated as CAISVNRGETQYF.

The rearrangement uses TRBV5-1 and TRBJ2-7; TRBD1 aligns across 7 bases. CDR3 length equals 15 residues. Losses at the gene ends were 0 bases for V and 6 bases for J; bases not matched to a gene: 9. Germline V gives CDR1 SGHRS, CDR2 YFSETQ. CDR3 DNA: TGCGCCAGCAGCTTGGCGGGACAGAACGAGGGCGAGCAGTACTTC. It specifies CASSLAGQNEGEQYF.

V gene TRBV5-1 combines with J gene TRBJ1-1; D gene uncertain. The CDR3 extends over 14 amino acids. CDR1 and CDR2 (germline): SGHRS, YFSETQ. With 4 bases removed from V and 0 bases from J, the gap between germline ends came to 10 bases. CDR3 amino acids: CASSVTRVNTEAFF. Here the CDR3 DNA reads TGCGCCAGCAGCGTTACTCGCGTGAACACTGAAGCTTTCTTT.

The rearrangement uses TRBV19 and TRBJ1-2; D ambiguous. The length of the CDR3 is 15 residues. Per the germline V gene, CDR1 is LNHDA and CDR2 is SQIVND (reference sequence). V lost 4 bases, J lost 0 bases, and 12 bases lay in between. In DNA, the CDR3 is TGTGCCAGTAGTAGGGCTATAAGCGCTAACTATGGCTACACCTTC. As protein: CASSRAISANYGYTF. Together with reference TRBV19 and TRBJ1-2, the CDR3 gives the full variable domain: DGGITQSPKYLFRKEGQNVTLSCEQNLNHDAMYWYRQDPGQGLRLIYYSQIVNDFQKGDIAEGYSVSREKKESFPLTVTSAQKNPTAFYLCASSRAISANYGYTFGSGTRLTVV.

V gene TRBV6-1 combines with J gene TRBJ1-5; 8 nucleotides agree with TRBD1. The CDR3 runs 16 residues. J lost 1 base, V lost 4 bases, and 6 bases had no gene match. Germline V gene sequence: CDR1 MNHNS, CDR2 SASEGT. As DNA, the CDR3 is TGTGCCAGCAGTGCTCTCCAGGGGGCAAGCAATCAGCCCCAGCATTTT. It specifies CASSALQGASNQPQHF.

Details on this clone: One end of the junction varies from germline; a read error may be responsible. J is TRBJ2-5 and V is TRBV7-7, with D perhaps being TRBD1 or TRBD2 (5 bases each). The CDR3 runs to 14 residues. The germline CDR1 and CDR2 sequences are SSHAT and FNYEAQ (reference sequence). CDR3 in DNA: TGTGCTAGCAGCTTAGCTTCCAGGGAGCAGACCCAGTACTTC. Amino acids: CASSLASREQTQYF.

The chain carries TRBV28 and TRBJ1-5, with a weak D call TRBD1 (6 bases). Germline V gene sequence: CDR1 MDHEN, CDR2 SYDVKM. This CDR3 contains 15 residues. The V gene lost 6 bases and the J gene lost 2 bases, with 14 bases spanning the gap. The CDR3 DNA reads as TGTGCCAGCAGGAGGGGACACCATGGCAATCAGCCCCAGCATTTT. Its protein product is CASRRGHHGNQPQHF.

The chain links TRBV7-3 to TRBJ2-2; the match to TRBD1 covers 9 bases. V was clipped by 4 bases and J by 6 bases; unmatched bases: 6. Germline V gene data show CDR1 as SGHTA and CDR2 as FQGTGA. The CDR3 sequence is 15 residues long. The CDR3 spells CASSSGQGAAGELFF. Here the CDR3 DNA reads TGTGCCAGCAGCTCGGGACAGGGTGCTGCCGGGGAGCTGTTTTTT. The variable domain in full, completed from reference TRBV7-3 and TRBJ2-2, reads GAGVSQTPSNKVTEKGKYVELRCDPISGHTALYWYRQSLGQGPEFLIYFQGTGAADDSGLPNDRFFAVRPEGSVSTLKIQRTERGDSAVYLCASSSGQGAAGELFFGEGSRLTVL.

This chain links TRBV28 with TRBJ2-1; perhaps TRBD2 as D (6 bases). V shed 2 bases and J shed 10 bases, with 12 bases lying between them. CDR3 length: 13 amino acids. Germline V gene sequence: CDR1 MDHEN, CDR2 SYDVKM. The CDR3, as DNA: TGTGCCAGCAGTTTAGGGCGTCTAGCGGAGCAGTTCTTC. Translating gives CASSLGRLAEQFF.

The CDR3 spells CASSPSVAGGWDEQFF. The CDR3 coding sequence is TGTGCCAGCAGCCCGTCCGTAGCGGGAGGCTGGGATGAGCAGTTCTTC. This chain joins TRBV11-2 and TRBJ2-1; 10 positions agree with TRBD2. V shed 5 bases, J shed 8 bases, and the junction held 12 bases outside the gene matches. The CDR3 extends over 16 amino acids. Germline lookup yields CDR1 SGHAT and CDR2 FQNNGV.

The genes are TRBV11-3 and TRBJ2-3; 8 nucleotides line up with TRBD2. Germline V gene lookup returns CDR1 SGHNT and CDR2 YENEEA. The CDR3 is 14 residues long. The ends lost 6 bases at V and 6 bases at J; junction bases unmatched: 8. The CDR3 DNA sequence: TGTGCCAGCAGAAGGAGCGGGAGTCCTGATACGCAGTATTTT. This encodes CASRRSGSPDTQYF.

This clone was recorded only once. The genes are TRBV7-9 and TRBJ1-2; D possibly corresponds to TRBD1 (5 bases). Trimming left V 8 bases short and J 4 bases short, with 20 bases between. This CDR3 has 15 amino acids. The germline V gene encodes CDR1 SEHNR and CDR2 FQNEAQ (reference sequence). CDR3 in amino acids: CASGHEFRNIYGYTF. The CDR3 DNA reads TGTGCCAGCGGACACGAATTCAGGAATATCTATGGCTACACCTTC.

This sequence joins TRBV7-9 and TRBJ2-1; TRBD2 aligns across 7 bases. Trimming cost V 2 bases and J 1 base; bases outside gene matches: 5. The germline CDR1 and CDR2 sequences are SEHNR and FQNEAQ (reference sequence). The CDR3 totals 16 residues. This CDR3 reads CASSLRRGSSYNEQFF. The CDR3 DNA reads TGTGCCAGCAGCTTAAGGCGGGGGTCTTCCTACAATGAGCAGTTCTTC.

The chain is built from TRBV28 and TRBJ2-7; 9 bases fit TRBD1. The CDR3 length is 14 residues. Trimming removed 3 bases from V and 11 bases from J; junction bases left unmatched: 11. Germline-derived CDR1 and CDR2 are MDHEN and SYDVKM. The DNA of the CDR3 is TGTGCCAGCAGTTTGGCGCCGGGACAGGGCTTGGAGTACTTC. Its translation: CASSLAPGQGLEYF.

The chain combines TRBV7-2 with TRBJ2-2, with 8 bases matching TRBD1. The germline gives CDR1 SGHTA, CDR2 FQGNSA. Trimming removed 9 bases from V and 4 bases from J; junction bases left unmatched: 10. This CDR3 is 15 amino acids long. The CDR3 DNA reads TGTGCCAGTCAGTCAGGGGGCGTCGGCACCGGGGAGCTGTTTTTT. Translated: CASQSGGVGTGELFF.

The V and J genes are TRBV18 and TRBJ2-1; D is ambiguous. The CDR3 is 14 residues long. The germline V and J ends were trimmed by 0 bases and 6 bases, with 9 bases remaining between them. Germline V gives CDR1 KGHSH, CDR2 LQKENI. In DNA, the CDR3 is TGTGCCAGCTCACCACCATCGGCCCGCAATGAGCAGTTCTTC. It specifies CASSPPSARNEQFF.

V and J are TRBV5-1 and TRBJ2-7; the D is unclear. Trimming pared 4 bases from V and 2 bases from J, leaving 16 bases between. This CDR3 comprises 15 residues. Germline V gene lookup returns CDR1 SGHRS and CDR2 YFSETQ. The CDR3 DNA is TGCGCCAGCAGCCCCAGTGGCTCTGAGGCCTACGAGCAGTACTTC. This sequence encodes CASSPSGSEAYEQYF.

The rearrangement uses TRBV6-1 and TRBJ1-1; D is unresolved. From germline, CDR1 is MNHNS and CDR2 SASEGT. Trimming cost V 7 bases and J 2 bases, with 5 bases left between them. This CDR3 is 11 amino acids long. The DNA for the CDR3 is TGTGCCAGCACAGGAAACACTGAAGCTTTCTTT. It specifies CASTGNTEAFF.

V usage is TRBV5-1 and J usage is TRBJ2-3, with D possibly TRBD2 on 7 matching bases. Germline V gene sequence: CDR1 SGHRS, CDR2 YFSETQ. The CDR3 has 20 amino acids. Trimming stripped 7 bases from V and 1 base from J, with 31 bases between. CDR3 DNA sequence: TGCGCCAGCGGCCCAGGACTAGTGGGTCTGAGGGGGTCTGGCACAGATACGCAGTATTTT. It is translated as CASGPGLVGLRGSGTDTQYF.

The chain has TRBV5-1 and TRBJ2-1; D gene ambiguous. Germline loops: CDR1 SGHRS, CDR2 YFSETQ. Trimming shortened V by 4 bases and J by 6 bases, and 14 bases separated the two germline ends. The CDR3 sequence is 14 residues long. CDR3 nucleotides: TGCGCCAGCAGCGCCCTGGCAAGCAGCAATGAGCAGTTCTTC. As protein: CASSALASSNEQFF. Using reference TRBV5-1 and TRBJ2-1 for the parts outside the CDR3, the full variable domain is KAGVTQTPRYLIKTRGQQVTLSCSPISGHRSVSWYQQTPGQGLQFLFEYFSETQRNKGNFPGRFSGRQFSNSRSEMNVSTLELGDSALYLCASSALASSNEQFFGPGTRLTVL.

V usage is TRBV28 and J usage is TRBJ2-1; 7 positions agree with TRBD2. Per germline, CDR1 MDHEN and CDR2 SYDVKM. Trimming cost V 6 bases and J 6 bases; bases outside gene matches: 11. The CDR3 totals 15 residues. CDR3 bases: TGTGCCAGCAGACCGGGAGGAGGGCCAGGCAATGAGCAGTTCTTC. It codes for CASRPGGGPGNEQFF.

This chain joins TRBV7-2 and TRBJ1-1; tentatively, D is TRBD1 (6 bases). V gave up 5 bases and J gave up 11 bases, with 21 bases separating them. This CDR3 is 14 amino acids long. Germline lookup yields CDR1 SGHTA and CDR2 FQGNSA. In DNA form, the CDR3 reads TGTGCCAGCAGCAGCTACAGGTTACTGCAGGGGGCTTTCTTT. Protein product: CASSSYRLLQGAFF. Supplemented by reference TRBV7-2 and TRBJ1-1, the full variable domain reads GAGVSQSPSNKVTEKGKDVELRCDPISGHTALYWYRQSLGQGLEFLIYFQGNSAPDKSGLPSDRFSAERTGGSVSTLTIQRTQQEDSAVYLCASSSYRLLQGAFFGQGTRLTVV.

A note on this clone: The sample has other DNA sequences that encode this CDR3 too. The V and J genes are TRBV4-1 and TRBJ2-1, with 10 bases fitting TRBD2. Unmatched junction bases numbered 1, after V lost 0 bases and J lost 2 bases. Germline CDR1 is MGHRA and CDR2 is YSYEKL. The CDR3 contains 16 residues. The DNA of the CDR3 is TGCGCCAGCAGCCAAGATCTAGCGGGAGCCTACAATGAGCAGTTCTTC. Protein: CASSQDLAGAYNEQFF.